This TCR beta chain was profiled in a study of CD39 and CD103 CD8 tumor-infiltrating T cells. The protocol was immunoSEQ multiplex PCR, while the TCRdb copy is restricted to in-frame clones and leaves out a portion. The sample includes around 2,300 clones, 65% to 75% of them seen just once. CDR3 length equals 15 residues. The germline V gene encodes CDR1 SGHTA and CDR2 FQGTGA. The V gene lost 5 bases and the J gene lost 4 bases, with 15 bases spanning the gap. Material for sequencing was CD39- CD103- CD8+ T cells sorted from the tumor. This sample's subset: CD103-CD39- double-negative CD45RA- CD8 T cells. The clonotype comes from a human donor with head and neck squamous cell carcinoma. The chain joins TRBV7-3 to TRBJ2-1, with D perhaps being TRBD1 or TRBD2 (5 bases each). CDR3 sequence: CASSQILGPYNEQFF. The CDR3 DNA reads as TGTGCCAGCAGCCAAATCCTGGGACCATACAATGAGCAGTTCTTC.